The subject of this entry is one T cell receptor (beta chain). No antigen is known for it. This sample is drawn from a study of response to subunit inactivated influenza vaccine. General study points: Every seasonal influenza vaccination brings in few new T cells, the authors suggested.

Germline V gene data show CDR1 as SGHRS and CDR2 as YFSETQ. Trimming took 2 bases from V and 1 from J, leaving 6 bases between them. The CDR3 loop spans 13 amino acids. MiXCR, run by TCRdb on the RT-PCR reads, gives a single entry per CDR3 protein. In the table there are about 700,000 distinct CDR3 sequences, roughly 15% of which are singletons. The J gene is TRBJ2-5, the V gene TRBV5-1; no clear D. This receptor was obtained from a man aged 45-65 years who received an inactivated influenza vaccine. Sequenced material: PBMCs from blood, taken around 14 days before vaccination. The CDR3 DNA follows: TGCGCCAGCAGCTTTAGGCCCCAAGAGACCCAGTACTTC. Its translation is CASSFRPQETQYF.